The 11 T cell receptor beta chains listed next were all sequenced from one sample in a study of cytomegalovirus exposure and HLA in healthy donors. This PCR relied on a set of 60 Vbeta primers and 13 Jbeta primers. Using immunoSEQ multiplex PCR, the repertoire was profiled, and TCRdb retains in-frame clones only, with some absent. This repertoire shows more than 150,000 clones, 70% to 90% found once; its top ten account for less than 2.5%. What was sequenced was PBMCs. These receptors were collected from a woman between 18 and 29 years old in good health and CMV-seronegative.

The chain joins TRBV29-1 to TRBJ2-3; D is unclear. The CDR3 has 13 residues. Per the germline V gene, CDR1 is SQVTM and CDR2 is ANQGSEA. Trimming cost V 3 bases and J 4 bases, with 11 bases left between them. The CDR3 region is CSVEGRMADTQYF. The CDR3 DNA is TGCAGCGTTGAGGGCCGGATGGCAGATACGCAGTATTTT.

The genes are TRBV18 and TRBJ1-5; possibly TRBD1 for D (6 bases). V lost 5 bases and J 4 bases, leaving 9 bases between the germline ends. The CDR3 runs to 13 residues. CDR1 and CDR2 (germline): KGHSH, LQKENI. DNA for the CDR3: TGTGCCAGCTCAGCCACAGGGAATCAGCCCCAGCATTTT. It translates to CASSATGNQPQHF.

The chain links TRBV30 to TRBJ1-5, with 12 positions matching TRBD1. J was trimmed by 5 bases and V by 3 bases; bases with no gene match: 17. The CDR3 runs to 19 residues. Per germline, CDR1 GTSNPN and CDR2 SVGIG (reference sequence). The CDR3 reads CAWSPGGTGGEKGDQPQHF. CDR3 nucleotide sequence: TGTGCCTGGAGCCCTGGAGGGACAGGGGGCGAAAAGGGTGATCAGCCCCAGCATTTT.

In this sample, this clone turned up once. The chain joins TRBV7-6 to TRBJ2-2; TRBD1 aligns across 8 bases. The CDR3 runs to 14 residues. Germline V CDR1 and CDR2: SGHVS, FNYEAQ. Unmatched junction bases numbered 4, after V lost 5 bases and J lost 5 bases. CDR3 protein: CASSKTGDTGELFF. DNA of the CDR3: TGTGCCAGCAGCAAGACAGGGGATACCGGGGAGCTGTTTTTT.

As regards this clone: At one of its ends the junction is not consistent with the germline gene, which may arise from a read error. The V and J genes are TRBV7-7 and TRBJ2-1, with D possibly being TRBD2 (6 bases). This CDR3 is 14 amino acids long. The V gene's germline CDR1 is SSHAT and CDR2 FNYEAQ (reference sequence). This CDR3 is CASSQTRLVGEQFF. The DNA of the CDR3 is TGTGCTAGCAGCCAAACCAGACTAGTAGGTGAGCAGTTCTTC.

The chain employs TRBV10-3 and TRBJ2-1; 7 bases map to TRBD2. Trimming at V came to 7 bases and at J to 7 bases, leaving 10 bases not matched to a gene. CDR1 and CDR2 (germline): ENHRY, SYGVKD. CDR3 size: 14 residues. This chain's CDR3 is CAIKPSGDLNEQFF. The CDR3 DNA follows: TGTGCCATCAAGCCAAGCGGGGACCTAAATGAGCAGTTCTTC.

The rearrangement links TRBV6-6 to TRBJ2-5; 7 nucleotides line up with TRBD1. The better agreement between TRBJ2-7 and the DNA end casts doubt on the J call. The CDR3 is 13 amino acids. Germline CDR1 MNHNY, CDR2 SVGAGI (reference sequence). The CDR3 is CASRIQGSYEQYF. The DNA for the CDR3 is TGTGCCAGCAGAATACAGGGGTCCTACGAGCAGTACTTC.

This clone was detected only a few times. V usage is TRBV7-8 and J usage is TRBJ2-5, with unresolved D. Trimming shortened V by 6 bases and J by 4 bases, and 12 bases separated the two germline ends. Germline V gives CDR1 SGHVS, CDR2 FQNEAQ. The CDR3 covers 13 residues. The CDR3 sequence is CASSSVWLETQYF. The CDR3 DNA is TGTGCCAGCAGTTCAGTTTGGTTAGAGACCCAGTACTTC.

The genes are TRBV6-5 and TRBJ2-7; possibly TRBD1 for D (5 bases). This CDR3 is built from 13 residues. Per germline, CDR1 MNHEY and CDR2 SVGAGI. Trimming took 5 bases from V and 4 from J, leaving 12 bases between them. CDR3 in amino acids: CASSTSRVYEQYF. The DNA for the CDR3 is TGTGCCAGCAGTACCTCCAGGGTGTACGAGCAGTACTTC.

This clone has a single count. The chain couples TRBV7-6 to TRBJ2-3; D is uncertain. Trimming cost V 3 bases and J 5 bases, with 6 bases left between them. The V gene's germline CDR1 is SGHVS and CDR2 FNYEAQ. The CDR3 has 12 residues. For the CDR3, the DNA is TGTGCCAGCAGCTTTAGCTTAGATACGCAGTATTTT. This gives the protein CASSFSLDTQYF.

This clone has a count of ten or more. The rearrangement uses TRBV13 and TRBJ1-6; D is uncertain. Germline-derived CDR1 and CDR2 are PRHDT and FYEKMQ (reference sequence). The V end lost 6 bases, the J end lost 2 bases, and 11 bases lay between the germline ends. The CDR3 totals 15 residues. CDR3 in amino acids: CASSPGFPYNSPLHF. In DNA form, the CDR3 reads TGTGCCAGCAGTCCCGGGTTCCCCTATAATTCACCCCTCCACTTT.